This T cell receptor beta chain was obtained from a study of cytomegalovirus exposure and HLA in healthy donors. At the level of the study: Drawn from HLA-typed donors, about 85 million unique TCRs were held in an early data release.

A remark on this clone: Its antigen is still unknown. At one end the junction does not follow the germline gene, possibly because of a read error.

Germline CDR1 reads SGHNT; CDR2 reads YYREEE (reference sequence). This CDR3 comprises 15 residues. The PCR ran on 60 Vbeta and 13 Jbeta primers. Data came from immunoSEQ multiplex PCR; TCRdb stores just in-frame clones and leaves some out. The sample holds about 120,000 clones, roughly 18% seen once. Study-level points and caveats: The likely origin of a cluster of highly shared sequence variants was a sequencing artifact.

The clonotype was recovered from a female donor in good health and CMV-seropositive. The chain recombines TRBV5-4 with TRBJ2-5, with D perhaps TRBD2 (6 bases). Sequencing was carried out using PBMCs. The CDR3 DNA is TGTGCCAGCAGCCGGATAGCGGACAACCATGAGACCCAGTACTTC. This encodes CASSRIADNHETQYF.